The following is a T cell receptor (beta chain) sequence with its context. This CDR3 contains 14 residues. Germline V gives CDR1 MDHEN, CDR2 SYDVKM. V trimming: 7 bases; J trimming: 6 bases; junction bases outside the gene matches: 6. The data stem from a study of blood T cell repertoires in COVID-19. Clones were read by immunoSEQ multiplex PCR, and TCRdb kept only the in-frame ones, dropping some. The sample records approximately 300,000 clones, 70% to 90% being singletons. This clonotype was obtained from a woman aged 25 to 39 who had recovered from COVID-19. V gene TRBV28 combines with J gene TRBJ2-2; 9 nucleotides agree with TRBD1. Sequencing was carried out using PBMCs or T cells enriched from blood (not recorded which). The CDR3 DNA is TGTGCCAGCAATATACAGGGGGCGGCCGGGGAGCTGTTTTTT. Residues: CASNIQGAAGELFF.